The clone carrying this TCR beta chain was observed at least ten times. At one end the junction does not follow the germline gene, possibly because of a read error. The data belong to a study of T cells after yellow fever vaccination. Germline-derived CDR1 and CDR2 are SGHRS and YFSETQ. CDR3 length: 13 residues. Each CDR3 protein is one row after TCRdb ran MiXCR on the 5' RACE reads. The table lists more than 350,000 distinct CDR3 sequences, 11% of them singletons. This clonotype was sampled from a man younger than 35 who received the YFV17D yellow fever vaccine. This chain joins TRBV5-1 and TRBJ2-5; D possibly corresponds to TRBD1 (5 bases). The starting material was PBMCs, obtained on the day of the first yellow fever vaccination. In nucleotides, the CDR3 is TGTGCCAGCAGCTTGCAGGGTAGGGAGACCCAGTACTTC. It yields the protein CASSLQGRETQYF.